This TCR beta chain was found in a study of blood T cell repertoires in COVID-19. Study-level background: The United States, Italy and Spain supplied acute and convalescent COVID-19 samples. Nucleic acid was either cDNA or gDNA, and it came from T cells, B-cell-depleted T cells, or PBMCs.

In its sample, this clone was seen a few times. CDR1 is LGHDT and CDR2 is YNNKEL in the germline V gene (reference sequence). This CDR3 has 15 residues. Trimming at V came to 4 bases and at J to 4 bases, leaving 8 bases not matched to a gene. Recruited during active infection, patients (from Seattle) were subsequently followed longitudinally. The table came from immunoSEQ multiplex PCR; TCRdb's copy has only in-frame clones and leaves some out. This table has 220,000 or so clones, around 83% appearing once. This TCR was sampled from an elderly woman with COVID-19, enrolled during active disease. The chain joins TRBV3-1 (or the pseudogene TRBV3-2) to TRBJ2-7, with 9 bases lining up with TRBD1. Input material: peripheral blood. The CDR3 loop is CASSLMTGGPYEQYF. CDR3 sequence (DNA): TGTGCCAGCAGCCTAATGACAGGGGGACCGTACGAGCAGTACTTC.